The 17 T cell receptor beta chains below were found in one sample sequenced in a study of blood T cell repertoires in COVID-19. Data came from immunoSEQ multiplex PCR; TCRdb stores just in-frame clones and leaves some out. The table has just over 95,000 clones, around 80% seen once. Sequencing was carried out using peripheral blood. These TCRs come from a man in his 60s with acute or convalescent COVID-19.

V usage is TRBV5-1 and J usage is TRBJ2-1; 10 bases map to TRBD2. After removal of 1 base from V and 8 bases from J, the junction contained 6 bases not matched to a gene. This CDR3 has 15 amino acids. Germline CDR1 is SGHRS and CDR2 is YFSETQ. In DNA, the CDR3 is TGCGCCAGCAGCTTGACAGCGGGAGGGCCGGATGAGCAGTTCTTC. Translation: CASSLTAGGPDEQFF. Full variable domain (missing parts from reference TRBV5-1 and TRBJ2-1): KAGVTQTPRYLIKTRGQQVTLSCSPISGHRSVSWYQQTPGQGLQFLFEYFSETQRNKGNFPGRFSGRQFSNSRSEMNVSTLELGDSALYLCASSLTAGGPDEQFFGPGTRLTVL.

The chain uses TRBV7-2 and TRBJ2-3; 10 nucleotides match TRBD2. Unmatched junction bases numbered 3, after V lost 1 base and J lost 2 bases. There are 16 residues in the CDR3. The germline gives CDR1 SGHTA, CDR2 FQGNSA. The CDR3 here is CASSLGAGGFTDTQYF. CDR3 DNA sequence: TGTGCCAGCAGCTTAGGAGCGGGAGGGTTCACAGATACGCAGTATTTT.

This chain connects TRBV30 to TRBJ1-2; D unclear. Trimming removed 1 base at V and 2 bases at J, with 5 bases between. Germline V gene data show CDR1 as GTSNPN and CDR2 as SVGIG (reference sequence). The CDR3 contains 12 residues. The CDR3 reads CAWSASNYGYTF. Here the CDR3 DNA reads TGTGCCTGGAGTGCCTCGAACTATGGCTACACCTTC.

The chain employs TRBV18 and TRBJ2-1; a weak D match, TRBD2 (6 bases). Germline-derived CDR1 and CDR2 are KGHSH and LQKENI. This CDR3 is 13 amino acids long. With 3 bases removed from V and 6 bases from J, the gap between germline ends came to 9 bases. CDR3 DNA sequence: TGTGCCAGCTCACCCCCGGGGGTCAATGAGCAGTTCTTC. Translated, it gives CASSPPGVNEQFF.

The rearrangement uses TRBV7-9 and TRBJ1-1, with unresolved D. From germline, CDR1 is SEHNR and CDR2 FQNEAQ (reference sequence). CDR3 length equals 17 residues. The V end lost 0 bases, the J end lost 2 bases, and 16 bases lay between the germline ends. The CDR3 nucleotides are TGTGCCAGCAGCTTAGCACAATGGGGAGGGAATAACACTGAAGCTTTCTTT. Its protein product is CASSLAQWGGNNTEAFF.

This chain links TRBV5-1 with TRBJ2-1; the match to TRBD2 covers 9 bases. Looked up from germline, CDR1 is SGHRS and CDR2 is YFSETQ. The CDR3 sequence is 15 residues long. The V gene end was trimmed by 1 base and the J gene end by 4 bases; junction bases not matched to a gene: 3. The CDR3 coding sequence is TGCGCCAGCAGCTTGTTAGCGGGGGCTTACAATGAGCAGTTCTTC. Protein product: CASSLLAGAYNEQFF.

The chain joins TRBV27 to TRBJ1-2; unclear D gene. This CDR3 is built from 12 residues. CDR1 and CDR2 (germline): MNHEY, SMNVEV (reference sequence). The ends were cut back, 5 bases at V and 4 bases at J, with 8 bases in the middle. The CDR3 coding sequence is TGTGCCAGCAGTCCCCTCGGCTATGGCTACACCTTC. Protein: CASSPLGYGYTF.

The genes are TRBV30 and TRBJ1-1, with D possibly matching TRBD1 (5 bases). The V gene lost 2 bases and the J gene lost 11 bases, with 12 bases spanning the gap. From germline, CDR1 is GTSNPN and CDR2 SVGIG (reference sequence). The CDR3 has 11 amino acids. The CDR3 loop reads CAWSSGGGAFF. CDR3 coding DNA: TGTGCCTGGAGTTCTGGGGGGGGTGCTTTCTTT.

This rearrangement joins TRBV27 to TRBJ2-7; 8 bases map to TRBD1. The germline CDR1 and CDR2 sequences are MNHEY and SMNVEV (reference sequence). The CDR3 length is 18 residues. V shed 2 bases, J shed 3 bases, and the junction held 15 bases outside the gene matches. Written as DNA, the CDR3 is TGTGCCAGCAGTTTAATTGAGACAGGGGCGGAGAATGTCTACGAGCAGTACTTC. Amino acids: CASSLIETGAENVYEQYF.

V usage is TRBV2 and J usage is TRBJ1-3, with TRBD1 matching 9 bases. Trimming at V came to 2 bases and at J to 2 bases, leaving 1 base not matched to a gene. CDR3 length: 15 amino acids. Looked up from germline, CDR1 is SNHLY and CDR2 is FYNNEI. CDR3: CASSEHRGPGNTIYF. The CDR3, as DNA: TGTGCCAGCAGTGAACACAGGGGGCCTGGAAACACCATATATTTT.

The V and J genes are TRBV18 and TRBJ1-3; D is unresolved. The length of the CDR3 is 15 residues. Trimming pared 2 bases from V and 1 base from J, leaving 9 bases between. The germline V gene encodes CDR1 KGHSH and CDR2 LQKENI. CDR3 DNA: TGTGCCAGCTCACCAAAAATGGAGTCTGGAAACACCATATATTTT. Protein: CASSPKMESGNTIYF.

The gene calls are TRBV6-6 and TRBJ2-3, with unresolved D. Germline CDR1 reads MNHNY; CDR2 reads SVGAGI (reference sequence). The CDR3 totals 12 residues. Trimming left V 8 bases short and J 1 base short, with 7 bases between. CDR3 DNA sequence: TGTGCCAGCGAGAGCGGCACAGATACGCAGTATTTT. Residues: CASESGTDTQYF.

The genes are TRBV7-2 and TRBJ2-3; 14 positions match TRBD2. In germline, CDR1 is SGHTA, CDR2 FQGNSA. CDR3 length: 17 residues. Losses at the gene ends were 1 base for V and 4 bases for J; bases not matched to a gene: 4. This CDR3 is CASSLGLAGGGPDTQYF. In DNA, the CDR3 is TGTGCCAGCAGCTTAGGACTAGCGGGAGGGGGGCCAGATACGCAGTATTTT.

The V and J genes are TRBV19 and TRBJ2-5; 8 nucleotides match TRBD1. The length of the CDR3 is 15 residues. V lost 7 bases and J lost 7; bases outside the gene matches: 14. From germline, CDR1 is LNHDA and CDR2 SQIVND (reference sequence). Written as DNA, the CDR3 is TGTGCCAGTAAAGACCAGGGGGCAAAAGCGGGGACCCAGTACTTC. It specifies CASKDQGAKAGTQYF.

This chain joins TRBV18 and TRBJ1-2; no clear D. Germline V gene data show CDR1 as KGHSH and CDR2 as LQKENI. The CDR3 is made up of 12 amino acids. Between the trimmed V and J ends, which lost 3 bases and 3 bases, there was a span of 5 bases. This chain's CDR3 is CASSPGDYGYTF. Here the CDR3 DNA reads TGTGCCAGCTCACCCGGGGACTATGGCTACACCTTC.

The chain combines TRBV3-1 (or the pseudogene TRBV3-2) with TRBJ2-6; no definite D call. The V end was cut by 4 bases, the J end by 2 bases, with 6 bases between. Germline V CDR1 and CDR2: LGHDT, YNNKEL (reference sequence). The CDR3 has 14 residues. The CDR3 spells CASSPDTGANVLTF. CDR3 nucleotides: TGTGCCAGCAGCCCCGACACTGGGGCCAACGTCCTGACTTTC.

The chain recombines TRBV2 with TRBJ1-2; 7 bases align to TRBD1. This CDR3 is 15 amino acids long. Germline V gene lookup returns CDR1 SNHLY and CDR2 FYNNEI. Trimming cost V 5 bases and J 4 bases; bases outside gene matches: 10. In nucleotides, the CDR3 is TGTGCCAGCAGTCAGGACAGGCCCCTGGGCTATGGCTACACCTTC. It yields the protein CASSQDRPLGYGYTF.